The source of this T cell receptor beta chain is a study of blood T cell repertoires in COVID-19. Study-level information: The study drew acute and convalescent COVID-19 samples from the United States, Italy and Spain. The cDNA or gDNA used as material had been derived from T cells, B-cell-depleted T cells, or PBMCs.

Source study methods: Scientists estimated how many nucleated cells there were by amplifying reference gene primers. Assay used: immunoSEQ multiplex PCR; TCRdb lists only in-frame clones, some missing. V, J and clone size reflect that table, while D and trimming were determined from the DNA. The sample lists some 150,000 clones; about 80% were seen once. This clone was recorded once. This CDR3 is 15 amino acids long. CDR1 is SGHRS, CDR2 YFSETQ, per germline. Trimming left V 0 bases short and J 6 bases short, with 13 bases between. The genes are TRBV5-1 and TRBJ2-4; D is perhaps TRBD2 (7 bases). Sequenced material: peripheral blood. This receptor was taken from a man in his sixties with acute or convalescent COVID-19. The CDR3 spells CASSLDGGAGNIQYF. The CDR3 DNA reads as TGCGCCAGCAGCTTGGATGGGGGGGCCGGAAACATTCAGTACTTC.